The entry below gives a single T cell receptor beta chain sequence along with its context. Its matching antigen is unknown. This entry belongs to a study of T cells in Graves' hyperthyroidism and ophthalmopathy. Study results and limitations: A 13 V-J model separated ophthalmopathy from stable hyperthyroidism.

Germline V lookup: CDR1 LNHDA, CDR2 SQIVND (reference sequence). CDR3 length: 14 amino acids. V lost 8 bases and J lost 2, with 10 bases in between. The investigators amplified TCR beta CDR3 regions from RNA transcripts. A set of HTBI primers served as the primers for a first-round RT-PCR of the TCR CDR3. In TCRdb, the multiplex PCR reads were re-called with MiXCR into one record per CDR3 protein. This table holds under 700,000 distinct CDR3 sequences, about 43% found once. Researchers barred patients who had uncontrolled infection, other autoimmune disease, pregnancy or lactation. Diagnosis relied on clinical symptoms, serum thyroxine and TRAb, thyroid ultrasound and orbital computed tomography.

This chain joins TRBV19 and TRBJ2-6, with D hard to call. This clonotype was sampled from a woman between 18 and 29 years old with Graves' hyperthyroidism. Sequenced material: peripheral blood or thyroid tissue (not recorded which). As DNA, the CDR3 is TGTGCCAGTCTCAATAACCCTGGGGCCAACGTCCTGACTTTC. Translated: CASLNNPGANVLTF.